Detailed here is one T cell receptor beta chain. These data belong to a study of blood T cell repertoires in COVID-19. Study at large: Sources were T cells, B-cell-depleted T cells, or PBMCs; the material itself was cDNA or gDNA.

This table comes from immunoSEQ multiplex PCR, and its TCRdb copy is limited to in-frame clones, with some not included. Altogether under 250,000 clones are present, around four fifths being singletons, with the ten largest covering about 4%. Trimming took 0 bases from V and 1 from J, leaving 14 bases between them. CDR1 and CDR2 from the germline V gene are SGHVS and FQNEAQ. The CDR3 extends over 17 amino acids. J is TRBJ2-3 and V is TRBV7-8; a possible D gene is TRBD2 (6 bases). This TCR was recovered from a middle-aged man with acute or convalescent COVID-19. The sequenced sample consisted of peripheral blood. CDR3 coding DNA: TGTGCCAGCAGCTTAGCGACTTTCGGGGGTGGCACAGATACGCAGTATTTT. Protein product: CASSLATFGGGTDTQYF.